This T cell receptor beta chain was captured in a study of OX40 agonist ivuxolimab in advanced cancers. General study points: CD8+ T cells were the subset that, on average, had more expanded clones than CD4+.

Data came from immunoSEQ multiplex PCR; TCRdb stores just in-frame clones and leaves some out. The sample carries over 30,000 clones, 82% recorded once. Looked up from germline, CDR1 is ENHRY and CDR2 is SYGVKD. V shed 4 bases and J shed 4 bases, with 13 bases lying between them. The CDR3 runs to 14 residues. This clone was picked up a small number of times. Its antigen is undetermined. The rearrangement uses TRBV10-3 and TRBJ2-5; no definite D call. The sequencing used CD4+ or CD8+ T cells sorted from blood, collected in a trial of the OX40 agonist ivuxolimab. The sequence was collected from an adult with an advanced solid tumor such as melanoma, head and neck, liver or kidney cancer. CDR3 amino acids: CAISAGPPGETQYF. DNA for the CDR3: TGTGCCATCAGTGCAGGTCCGCCAGGAGAGACCCAGTACTTC.